This TCR beta chain was observed in a study of blood T cell repertoires in COVID-19. The data were produced by immunoSEQ multiplex PCR, yet TCRdb's version contains in-frame clones alone and is incomplete. The sample shows under 300,000 clones, just over 85% of them seen only once. V lost 2 bases and J 6 bases, leaving 9 bases between the germline ends. The CDR3 sequence is 13 residues long. The germline CDR1 and CDR2 sequences are SGHNT and YYREEE (reference sequence). The TCR comes from a man aged 25-45 years who had recovered from COVID-19. The sequenced sample consisted of peripheral blood. The chain recombines TRBV5-4 with TRBJ2-4; a possible D gene is TRBD1 (6 bases). The CDR3, as DNA: TGTGCCAGCAGCTTCTTAGGGGGAAACATTCAGTACTTC. Protein sequence: CASSFLGGNIQYF.